This TCR beta chain is from a study of identical twins. This clonotype was observed a handful of times. V was shortened by 2 bases and J by 8 bases, with 12 bases between the two germline ends. This CDR3 spans 14 amino acids. Germline V CDR1 and CDR2: MNHEY, SVGAGI. In TCRdb, the 5' RACE reads were re-called with MiXCR into one record per CDR3 protein. Of under 800,000 distinct CDR3 sequences listed, about 20% are singletons. The data were also submitted as part of a second study, on T cells expressing NK-cell markers.

This clonotype originated in a woman under 30 in good health. The gene calls are TRBV6-5 and TRBJ1-4; the D is unclear. Source material: PBMCs. CDR3 protein: CASSYGGLGEKLFF. CDR3 bases: TGTGCCAGCAGTTACGGCGGTTTAGGGGAAAAACTGTTTTTT.